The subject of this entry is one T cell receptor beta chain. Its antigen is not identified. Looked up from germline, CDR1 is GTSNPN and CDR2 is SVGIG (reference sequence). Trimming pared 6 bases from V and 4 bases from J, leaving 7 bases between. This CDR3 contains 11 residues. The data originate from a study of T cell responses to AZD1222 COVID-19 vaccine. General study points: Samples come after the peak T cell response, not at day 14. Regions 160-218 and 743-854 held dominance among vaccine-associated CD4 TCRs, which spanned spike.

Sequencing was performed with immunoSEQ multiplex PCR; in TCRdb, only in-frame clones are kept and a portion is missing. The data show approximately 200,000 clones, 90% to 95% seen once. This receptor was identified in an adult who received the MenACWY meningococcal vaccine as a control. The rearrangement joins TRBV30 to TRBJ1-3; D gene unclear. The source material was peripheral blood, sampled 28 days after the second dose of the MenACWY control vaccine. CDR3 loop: CACPTGNTIYF. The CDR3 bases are TGTGCCTGTCCGACCGGAAACACCATATATTTT.